The 16 T cell receptor beta chains given below trace back to one sample, sequenced in a study of cytomegalovirus exposure and HLA in healthy donors. Use of 60 Vbeta and 13 Jbeta primers characterized the PCR. Generated by immunoSEQ multiplex PCR, the TCRdb table keeps only in-frame clones and is missing some. The table includes about 100,000 clones, 79% detected once. Sequencing input: PBMCs. Every receptor here comes from a woman aged 40 to 50 in good health and CMV-seronegative.

The chain is built from TRBV4-3 and TRBJ2-5, with 8 positions matching TRBD1. V shed 0 bases and J 5 bases; nucleotides not matched to a gene: 14. Germline V gene sequence: CDR1 LGHNA, CDR2 YSLEER. The CDR3 has 18 residues. The CDR3 region is CASSQDETGAGGQETQYF. For the CDR3, the DNA is TGCGCCAGCAGCCAAGATGAGACCGGTGCAGGGGGCCAGGAGACCCAGTACTTC.

This clone has a single count. The chain recombines TRBV19 with TRBJ2-1; 8 bases align to TRBD1. V dropped 5 bases and J dropped 8; count of bases not matched to a gene: 5. Germline V lookup: CDR1 LNHDA, CDR2 SQIVND (reference sequence). The CDR3 is 13 residues long. CDR3 DNA sequence: TGTGCCAGTAGTCTCCGACAGGGGTATGAGCAGTTCTTC. This translates into CASSLRQGYEQFF.

This sequence joins TRBV21-1 and TRBJ2-2; the tabulated D call, TRBD1, remains unverified against the DNA. TRBV21-1 is classified as a pseudogene. This CDR3 spans 16 amino acids. The CDR3 coding sequence is TGTGCCAGCAGCGGAGGACAGGGGCCCCCCACCGGGGAGCTGTTTTTT. This sequence encodes CASSGGQGPPTGELFF.

V is TRBV5-1 and J is TRBJ2-4; 7 bases agree with TRBD1. The CDR3 runs 14 residues. The J segment lost 5 bases and the V segment lost 4 bases, leaving 6 bases of the junction unmatched. Germline values: CDR1 SGHRS, CDR2 YFSETQ. The CDR3: CASSPGTDENIQYF. CDR3 bases: TGCGCCAGCAGCCCGGGGACAGATGAAAACATTCAGTACTTC.

The chain joins TRBV7-8 to TRBJ2-1, with 7 bases that match TRBD2. The CDR3 covers 15 residues. Losses at the gene ends were 5 bases for V and 8 bases for J; bases not matched to a gene: 12. Germline V gene sequence: CDR1 SGHVS, CDR2 FQNEAQ. The CDR3 is CASSPFSTSRDEQFF. For the CDR3, the DNA is TGTGCCAGCAGCCCGTTTTCGACTAGCCGTGATGAGCAGTTCTTC.

This chain uses TRBV5-1 with TRBJ2-1; 8 positions match TRBD2. The CDR3 extends over 15 amino acids. The junction had 4 bases not matched to a gene; V was cut back by 3 bases and J by 2 bases. Germline assignment: CDR1 SGHRS and CDR2 YFSETQ. CDR3: CASSSTSVPYNEQFF. In DNA, the CDR3 is TGCGCCAGCAGCTCGACTAGCGTCCCCTACAATGAGCAGTTCTTC.

The chain recombines TRBV10-3 with TRBJ2-3; 10 nucleotides match TRBD2. CDR3 size: 19 residues. V shed 3 bases and J 0 bases; nucleotides not matched to a gene: 12. Germline CDR1 reads ENHRY; CDR2 reads SYGVKD. The CDR3 here is CAISDRRLAGEDSTDTQYF. CDR3 DNA: TGTGCCATCAGTGACCGTCGGCTAGCGGGAGAGGATAGCACAGATACGCAGTATTTT.

This chain connects TRBV27 to TRBJ2-5; TRBD1 might be the D (5 bases). Looked up from germline, CDR1 is MNHEY and CDR2 is SMNVEV (reference sequence). This CDR3 contains 16 residues. Between the trimmed V and J ends, which lost 4 bases and 2 bases, there was a span of 17 bases. The CDR3 DNA follows: TGTGCCAGCAGTTCCCGACCCAGGGCTAGGCAAGAGACCCAGTACTTC. It encodes CASSSRPRARQETQYF.

In nucleotides, the CDR3 is TGTGCCAGCAGTGAGGTTTTGGAGGCAGATACGCAGTATTTT. It specifies CASSEVLEADTQYF. This sequence joins TRBV6-1 and TRBJ2-3; TRBD2 might be the D (5 bases). This CDR3 has 14 amino acids. In germline, CDR1 is MNHNS, CDR2 SASEGT. Trimming stripped 3 bases from V and 4 bases from J, with 11 bases between.

The genes are TRBV11-3 and TRBJ2-1; D is possibly TRBD2 (7 bases). The CDR3 consists of 15 residues. Trimming pared 5 bases from V and 4 bases from J, leaving 15 bases between. The germline gives CDR1 SGHNT, CDR2 YENEEA. The CDR3: CASSLRGGRYNEQFF. In nucleotides, the CDR3 is TGTGCCAGCAGCCTTAGGGGGGGTAGGTACAATGAGCAGTTCTTC. Complete variable domain (other parts from reference TRBV11-3 and TRBJ2-1): EAGVVQSPRYKIIEKKQPVAFWCNPISGHNTLYWYLQNLGQGPELLIRYENEEAVDDSQLPKDRFSAERLKGVDSTLKIQPAELGDSAVYLCASSLRGGRYNEQFFGPGTRLTVL.

The J gene is TRBJ2-1, the V gene TRBV28, with 9 nucleotides matching TRBD1. This CDR3 has 15 residues. Germline CDR1 MDHEN, CDR2 SYDVKM. Trimming at V came to 7 bases and at J to 5 bases, leaving 9 bases not matched to a gene. The CDR3 is CASTVRTGVDNEQFF. The CDR3 nucleotides read TGTGCCAGCACAGTACGGACAGGGGTTGACAATGAGCAGTTCTTC.

The rearrangement joins TRBV6-5 to TRBJ2-5; 10 nucleotides match TRBD2. Germline CDR1 reads MNHEY; CDR2 reads SVGAGI. CDR3 length: 14 residues. Germline trimming cut 4 bases from V and 4 bases from J; bases unmatched to any gene: 3. CDR3 sequence reads: CASSLLAGGETQYF. CDR3 bases: TGTGCCAGCAGTTTGTTAGCGGGGGGAGAGACCCAGTACTTC.

The rearrangement uses TRBV6-1 and TRBJ2-2; no definite D call. CDR1 MNHNS and CDR2 SASEGT come from the germline V gene. The V and J ends lost 1 base and 1 base respectively, with 10 bases between them. This CDR3 has 16 residues. The CDR3 DNA sequence: TGTGCCAGCAGTGAAGGACATAGAAAGAACACCGGGGAGCTGTTTTTT. Amino acids: CASSEGHRKNTGELFF.

The chain couples TRBV5-4 to TRBJ2-7, with 7 bases that match TRBD1. CDR1 and CDR2 (germline): SGHNT, YYREEE (reference sequence). Trimming cost V 7 bases and J 2 bases; bases outside gene matches: 12. This CDR3 region has 15 residues. The chain's CDR3 is CASGQADRNPYEQYF. The CDR3 bases are TGTGCCAGCGGACAGGCCGACAGGAACCCCTACGAGCAGTACTTC.

This clone was seen only once. The J gene is TRBJ2-1, the V gene TRBV7-7; tentative D call: TRBD2 (7 bases). This CDR3 has 13 residues. V was trimmed by 6 bases and J by 6 bases, leaving 12 bases between them. Germline-derived CDR1 and CDR2 are SSHAT and FNYEAQ (reference sequence). CDR3 DNA: TGTGCCAGCAGTAGGGGGGGCGGCAATGAGCAGTTCTTC. It is translated as CASSRGGGNEQFF.

This clone was recorded a few times. The rearrangement joins TRBV5-6 to TRBJ1-1; D may be TRBD1 (6 bases). Germline assignment: CDR1 SGHDT and CDR2 YYEEEE. V was clipped by 0 bases and J by 9 bases, with 9 bases between them. The CDR3 loop spans 12 amino acids. As DNA, the CDR3 is TGTGCCAGCAGCTTGGGAGACAGGCAAGCTTTCTTT. Protein: CASSLGDRQAFF.